The next 19 T cell receptor beta chains were all read from a single sample in a study of vaccination and CD4 T cells after COVID-19. Sequence data for DNA of cultured CD4+ T cells were generated by the Oncomine TCR Beta short-read assay. TCRdb independently ran MiXCR on the PCR reads; one entry per CDR3 protein. Of roughly 15,000 distinct CDR3 sequences listed, around 45% were seen once; the top ten hold 14% to 15%. These receptors have no known antigen. Documented treatment: approximately 9-day PBMC culture with coronavirus spike peptide pools or control peptides (ViraFEST assay). Sequencing was carried out using CD4+ T cells from blood, cultured in vitro. These receptors came from a human donor who had recovered from COVID-19.

This clonotype has just a few counts. J is TRBJ2-5 and V is TRBV6-1, with D maybe TRBD2 (6 bases). CDR1 is MNHNS and CDR2 is SASEGT in the germline V gene. CDR3 length: 14 amino acids. Trimming stripped 7 bases from V and 1 base from J, with 13 bases between. The CDR3 spells CASNWGETQETQYF. The CDR3 DNA reads as TGTGCCAGCAATTGGGGGGAGACCCAAGAGACCCAGTACTTC.

The chain has TRBV5-4 and TRBJ2-5, with a possible D match to TRBD2 (5 bases). Trimming stripped 0 bases from V and 2 bases from J, with 17 bases between. The CDR3 contains 17 residues. Looked up from germline, CDR1 is SGHNT and CDR2 is YYREEE (reference sequence). CDR3 region: CASSLARRGRGQETQYF. For the CDR3, the DNA is TGTGCCAGCAGCTTGGCCCGTCGTGGGCGCGGGCAAGAGACCCAGTACTTC.

The chain links TRBV6-1 to TRBJ1-4; D gene uncertain. V lost 3 bases to trimming and J lost 7 bases, with 6 bases between them. Germline V gene sequence: CDR1 MNHNS, CDR2 SASEGT. This CDR3 region has 12 residues. The CDR3 spells CASSDPIEKLFF. For the CDR3, the DNA is TGTGCCAGCAGTGACCCTATTGAAAAACTGTTTTTT.

The chain employs TRBV24-1 and TRBJ2-3; 7 bases map to TRBD1. The CDR3 consists of 17 residues. Germline assignment: CDR1 KGHDR and CDR2 SFDVKD. Losses at the gene ends were 5 bases for V and 0 bases for J; bases not matched to a gene: 10. This chain's CDR3 is CATSGPARQGSTDTQYF. CDR3 coding DNA: TGTGCCACCAGTGGCCCCGCGAGACAGGGCAGCACAGATACGCAGTATTTT.

This chain joins TRBV7-2 and TRBJ2-3; TRBD2 agrees at 7 bases. The length of the CDR3 is 15 residues. The V segment lost 0 bases and the J segment 3 bases; nucleotides outside the gene matches: 3. Germline loops: CDR1 SGHTA, CDR2 FQGNSA. The CDR3 nucleotides are TGTGCCAGCAGCTTAGCTAGCGGGCCGACAGATACGCAGTATTTT. Protein sequence: CASSLASGPTDTQYF.

The V call is TRBV20-1, the J call TRBJ2-3; D gene uncertain. The CDR3 runs to 13 residues. V lost 3 bases and J 2 bases, leaving 9 bases between the germline ends. CDR1 is DFQATT, CDR2 SNEGSKA, per germline (reference sequence). CDR3 DNA: TGCAGTGCTAGTTGGCCGGCCACAGATACGCAGTATTTT. Translating it yields CSASWPATDTQYF.

The J gene is TRBJ1-1, the V gene TRBV29-1; possible D gene TRBD1, 5 bases. Germline V gene data show CDR1 as SQVTM and CDR2 as ANQGSEA. Deletions cut 3 bases from V and 0 bases from J, with 11 bases between. The CDR3 has 14 residues. In DNA form, the CDR3 reads TGCAGCGTTGATCCGGGACGCCTGAACACTGAAGCTTTCTTT. Translation: CSVDPGRLNTEAFF.

J is TRBJ1-2 and V is TRBV4-1; D is unresolved. The germline gives CDR1 MGHRA, CDR2 YSYEKL. CDR3 length: 15 amino acids. V was shortened by 1 base and J by 3 bases, with 12 bases between the two germline ends. CDR3 protein: CASSQGRSVDYGYTF. CDR3 nucleotides: TGCGCCAGCAGCCAAGGTCGAAGTGTGGACTATGGCTACACCTTC.

This clonotype came up a few times. The CDR3 DNA reads as TGCAGTGCTAGAGATCATGGGGTGGTTGGAAACACCATATATTTT. Translated, it gives CSARDHGVVGNTIYF. The genes are TRBV20-1 and TRBJ1-3; no reliable D call. CDR1 DFQATT and CDR2 SNEGSKA come from the germline V gene (reference sequence). Trimming left V 0 bases short and J 3 bases short, with 12 bases between. CDR3 size: 15 residues.

The chain links TRBV19 to TRBJ2-7; 9 bases are a match to TRBD1. CDR3 size: 14 residues. V lost 0 bases and J lost 6; bases outside the gene matches: 3. Germline CDR1 LNHDA, CDR2 SQIVND (reference sequence). CDR3 DNA sequence: TGTGCCAGTAGTATAGAGGGACAGGGTTTCGAGCAGTACTTC. It is translated as CASSIEGQGFEQYF. Full variable domain (remainder filled in from reference TRBV19 and TRBJ2-7): DGGITQSPKYLFRKEGQNVTLSCEQNLNHDAMYWYRQDPGQGLRLIYYSQIVNDFQKGDIAEGYSVSREKKESFPLTVTSAQKNPTAFYLCASSIEGQGFEQYFGPGTRLTVT.

This clonotype was detected only a few times. V and J are TRBV7-9 and TRBJ1-2; 7 bases fit TRBD1. The CDR3 length is 16 residues. CDR1 SEHNR and CDR2 FQNEAQ come from the germline V gene (reference sequence). The trim removed 11 bases at V and 8 bases at J, leaving 23 bases unmatched. DNA of the CDR3: TGTGCCGACCGCCTAACAGGGGATCTCTTATCGGGAGGCTACACCTTC. It encodes CADRLTGDLLSGGYTF. Filled out from reference TRBV7-9 and TRBJ1-2, the complete variable domain reads DTGVSQNPRHKITKRGQNVTFRCDPISEHNRLYWYRQTLGQGPEFLTYFQNEAQLEKSRLLSDRFSAERPKGSFSTLEIQRTEQGDSAMYLCADRLTGDLLSGGYTFGSGTRLTVV.

This clonotype was counted between two and nine times. The J gene is TRBJ2-2, the V gene TRBV19; D gene ambiguous. The ends were cut back, 3 bases at V and 10 bases at J, with 15 bases in the middle. This CDR3 is built from 14 residues. The germline V gene encodes CDR1 LNHDA and CDR2 SQIVND (reference sequence). The CDR3: CASSIPGLASELFF. CDR3 DNA: TGTGCCAGTAGTATCCCCGGATTGGCCTCGGAGCTGTTTTTT. Filled out from reference TRBV19 and TRBJ2-2, the complete variable domain reads DGGITQSPKYLFRKEGQNVTLSCEQNLNHDAMYWYRQDPGQGLRLIYYSQIVNDFQKGDIAEGYSVSREKKESFPLTVTSAQKNPTAFYLCASSIPGLASELFFGEGSRLTVL.

V is TRBV6-1 and J is TRBJ2-1, with 8 positions matching TRBD1. The CDR3 length is 13 residues. CDR1 and CDR2 from the germline V gene are MNHNS and SASEGT. V lost 6 bases, J lost 7 bases, and 5 bases stayed unmatched. In DNA, the CDR3 is TGTGCCAGCAGCGGACAGGGTTGGAATGAGCAGTTCTTC. Translation: CASSGQGWNEQFF.

The chain has TRBV30 and TRBJ2-3; D unclear. CDR1 GTSNPN and CDR2 SVGIG come from the germline V gene (reference sequence). V dropped 0 bases and J dropped 1 base, with 5 bases sitting between them. The CDR3 has 13 amino acids. The CDR3 spells CAWSVTGTDTQYF. Here the CDR3 DNA reads TGTGCCTGGAGTGTCACCGGCACAGATACGCAGTATTTT.

This clonotype was observed a handful of times. The chain is built from TRBV10-3 and TRBJ2-7; 11 bases line up with TRBD1. Germline V lookup: CDR1 ENHRY, CDR2 SYGVKD. CDR3 length equals 15 residues. V lost 4 bases and J lost 3; bases outside the gene matches: 5. The DNA of the CDR3 is TGTGCCATCAGTGGAGGACAGGGGGCTAACTACGAGCAGTACTTC. This gives the protein CAISGGQGANYEQYF.

The chain recombines TRBV5-4 with TRBJ1-1; D unclear. V lost 5 bases to trimming and J lost 1 base, with 6 bases between them. This CDR3 spans 12 amino acids. Germline CDR1 SGHNT, CDR2 YYREEE (reference sequence). In DNA form, the CDR3 reads TGTGCCAGCAGGGCCAAGAACACTGAAGCTTTCTTT. Translation: CASRAKNTEAFF.

This clonotype was seen a handful of times. This chain joins TRBV20-1 and TRBJ2-5; 9 bases are a match to TRBD2. V shed 5 bases, J shed 1 base, and the junction held 2 bases outside the gene matches. Germline lookup yields CDR1 DFQATT and CDR2 SNEGSKA (reference sequence). CDR3 size: 13 residues. The DNA of the CDR3 is TGCAGTGCTCGCGGGGGGGCCCAAGAGACCCAGTACTTC. This encodes CSARGGAQETQYF.

The chain joins TRBV6-2 or TRBV6-3 to TRBJ1-2, with D possibly matching TRBD1 (5 bases). Germline V gene data show CDR1 as MNHEY and CDR2 as SVGEGT. This CDR3 comprises 14 residues. With 5 bases removed from V and 5 bases from J, the gap between germline ends came to 15 bases. The CDR3 reads CASSRPDGGYGYTF. Written as DNA, the CDR3 is TGTGCCAGCAGTCGACCGGACGGGGGTTATGGCTACACCTTC.

The chain joins TRBV11-2 to TRBJ1-2; 12 nucleotides match TRBD1. Looked up from germline, CDR1 is SGHAT and CDR2 is FQNNGV. V was clipped by 5 bases and J by 8 bases; unmatched bases: 3. CDR3 size: 13 residues. Here the CDR3 reads CASSRDRGHGYTF. The DNA of the CDR3 is TGTGCCAGCAGCCGGGACAGGGGGCACGGCTACACCTTC.